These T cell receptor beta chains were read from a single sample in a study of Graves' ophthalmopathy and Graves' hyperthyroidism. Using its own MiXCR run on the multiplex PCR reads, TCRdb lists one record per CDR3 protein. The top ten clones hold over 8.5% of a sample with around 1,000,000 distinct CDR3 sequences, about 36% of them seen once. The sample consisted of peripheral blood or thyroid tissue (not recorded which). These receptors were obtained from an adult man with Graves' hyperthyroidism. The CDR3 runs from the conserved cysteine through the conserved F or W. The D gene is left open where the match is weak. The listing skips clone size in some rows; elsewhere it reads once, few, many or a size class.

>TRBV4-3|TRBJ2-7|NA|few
CASSQGGLYEQYF
TGCGCCAGCAGCCAAGGCGGTCTTTACGAGCAGTACTTC
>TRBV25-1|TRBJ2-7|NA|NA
CTSSLDSSYEQYF
TGTACCAGCAGTTTGGACAGCTCCTACGAGCAGTACTTC
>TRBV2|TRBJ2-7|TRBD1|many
CASRADRGFYEQYF
TGTGCCAGCAGGGCAGACAGGGGGTTCTACGAGCAGTACTTC
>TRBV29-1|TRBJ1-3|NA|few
CSVYGGKGYGYTIYF
TGCAGCGTTTATGGGGGAAAGGGCTATGGCTACACCATATATTTT
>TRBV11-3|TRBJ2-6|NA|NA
CASSLSFLSSGANVLTF
TGTGCCAGCAGTTTATCATTTCTAAGCTCTGGGGCCAACGTCCTGACTTTC
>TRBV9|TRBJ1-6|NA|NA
CASSVRSAGSPLHF
TGTGCCAGCAGCGTTCGGTCGGCGGGTTCACCCCTCCACTTT
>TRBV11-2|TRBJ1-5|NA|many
CASSSEGGNQPQHF
TGTGCCAGCAGCTCTGAGGGAGGCAATCAGCCCCAGCATTTT
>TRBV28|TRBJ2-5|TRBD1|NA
CASSPSETGGETQYF
TGTGCCAGCAGCCCCAGTGAGACAGGGGGAGAGACCCAGTACTTC
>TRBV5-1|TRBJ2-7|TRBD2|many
CASSLVPGLADSSYEQYF
TGCGCCAGCAGCTTGGTCCCGGGACTAGCGGATAGCTCCTACGAGCAGTACTTC
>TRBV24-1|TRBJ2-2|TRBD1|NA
CATSDPPRYDRAGELFF
TGTGCCACCAGTGATCCACCCCGCTACGACAGGGCCGGGGAGCTGTTTTTT
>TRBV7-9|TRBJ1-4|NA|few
CASSFPLGGLTGELEKLFF
TGTGCCAGCAGCTTCCCCTTAGGGGGACTTACCGGAGAGTTAGAAAAACTGTTTTTT
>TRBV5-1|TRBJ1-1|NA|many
CASSPVGTLNTEAFF
TGCGCCAGCAGCCCCGTAGGAACCTTGAACACTGAAGCTTTCTTT
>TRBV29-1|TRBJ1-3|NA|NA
CSLGGGSGNTIYF
TGCAGCTTGGGCGGGGGCTCTGGAAACACCATATATTTT
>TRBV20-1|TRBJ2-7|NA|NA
CSAHESEGMAYEQYF
TGCAGTGCTCACGAGAGCGAGGGGATGGCCTACGAGCAGTACTTC
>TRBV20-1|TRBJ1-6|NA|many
CSARGTVNSPLHF
TGCAGTGCTAGAGGGACAGTTAATTCACCCCTCCACTTT
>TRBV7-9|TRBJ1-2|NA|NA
CASSLAGGRSHSYGYTF
TGTGCCAGCAGCTTAGCAGGAGGGAGGAGCCACTCCTATGGCTACACCTTC
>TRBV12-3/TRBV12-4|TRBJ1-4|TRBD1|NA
CASRRTGGARGEKLFF
TGTGCCAGCAGGCGGACAGGGGGCGCCCGGGGTGAAAAACTGTTTTTT
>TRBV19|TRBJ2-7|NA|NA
CASSPQGFGPYEQYF
TGTGCCAGTAGTCCCCAGGGGTTTGGCCCCTACGAGCAGTACTTC
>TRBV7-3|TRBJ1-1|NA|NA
CASSLSRGNTEALF
TGTGCCAGCAGCTTAAGTCGGGGGAACACTGAAGCTCTCTTT
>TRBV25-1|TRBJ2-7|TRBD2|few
CASSSLAGLTYEQYF
TGTGCCAGCTCGAGTCTAGCGGGCTTAACCTACGAGCAGTACTTC
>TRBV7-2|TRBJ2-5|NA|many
CASERGQTQYF
TGTGCCAGCGAACGGGGCCAGACCCAGTACTTC
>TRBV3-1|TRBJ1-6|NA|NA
CASSQGQEGGRRNSPLHF
TGTGCCAGCAGCCAAGGACAGGAAGGGGGAAGGAGGAATTCACCCCTCCACTTT
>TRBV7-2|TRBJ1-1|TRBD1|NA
CAEQLSRGRTFF
TGTGCCGAGCAGCTCAGCAGGGGGAGAACTTTCTTT
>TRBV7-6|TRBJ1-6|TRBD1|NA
CASSLAGQGASSPLHF
TGTGCCAGCAGCTTAGCGGGACAGGGTGCTAGTTCACCCCTCCACTTT
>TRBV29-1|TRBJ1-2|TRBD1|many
CSVEDLETGGSSNYGYTF
TGCAGCGTTGAAGATCTGGAGACAGGGGGATCTTCTAACTATGGCTACACCTTC
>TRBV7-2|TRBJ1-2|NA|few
CASSLSGQGSGYTF
TGTGCCAGCAGCTTATCGGGTCAGGGCAGCGGCTACACCTTC
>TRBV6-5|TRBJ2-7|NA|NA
CASMLARSSYEQYF
TGTGCCAGCATGTTAGCGCGGAGCTCCTACGAGCAGTACTTC
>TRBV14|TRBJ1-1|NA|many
CASSQVGGGESEAFF
TGTGCCAGCAGCCAAGTGGGGGGCGGCGAGTCTGAAGCTTTCTTT
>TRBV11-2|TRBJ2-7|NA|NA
CASSLTGAVAEQYF
TGTGCCAGCAGTTTAACGGGGGCGGTTGCCGAGCAGTACTTC
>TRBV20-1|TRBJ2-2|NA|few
CSARPSMNTGELFF
TGCAGTGCTAGACCATCGATGAACACCGGGGAGCTGTTTTTT
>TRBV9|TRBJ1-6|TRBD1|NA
CASSTRTGMGSPLHF
TGTGCCAGCAGCACCCGGACAGGGATGGGTTCACCCCTCCACTTT
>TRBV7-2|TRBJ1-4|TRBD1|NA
CASSFGQGFEKLFF
TGTGCCAGCAGCTTTGGACAGGGTTTTGAAAAACTGTTTTTT
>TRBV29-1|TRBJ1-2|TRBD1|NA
CSTQGGASYGYTF
TGCAGCACCCAGGGGGGAGCATCCTATGGCTACACCTTC
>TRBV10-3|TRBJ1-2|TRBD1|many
CAISIQGAGGHGYTF
TGTGCCATCAGTATACAGGGGGCTGGAGGTCATGGCTACACCTTC
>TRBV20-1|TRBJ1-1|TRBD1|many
CSAKGQGENTEAFF
TGCAGTGCTAAGGGACAGGGAGAGAACACTGAAGCTTTCTTT
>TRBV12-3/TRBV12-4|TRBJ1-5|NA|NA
CASSLVGHNQPQHF
TGTGCCAGCAGTTTGGTGGGCCACAATCAGCCCCAGCATTTT
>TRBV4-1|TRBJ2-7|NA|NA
CASSQEGLPSCEQYF
TGCGCCAGCAGCCAAGAGGGACTCCCGTCCTGCGAGCAGTACTTC
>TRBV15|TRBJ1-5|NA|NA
CATSSYWGQVNQPQHF
TGTGCCACCAGCAGTTACTGGGGGCAGGTCAATCAGCCCCAGCATTTT
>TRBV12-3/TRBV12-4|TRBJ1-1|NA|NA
CASGLLGTEAFF
TGTGCCAGCGGCCTTTTGGGCACTGAAGCTTTCTTT
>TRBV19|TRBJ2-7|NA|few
CASSPLPVGTYEQYF
TGTGCCAGTAGTCCTCTTCCGGTCGGGACCTACGAGCAGTACTTC
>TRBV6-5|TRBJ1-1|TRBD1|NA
CASRGYRGTEAFF
TGTGCCAGCAGAGGCTACAGGGGGACTGAAGCTTTCTTT
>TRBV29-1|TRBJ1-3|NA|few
CSVEHRGLSGNTIYF
TGCAGCGTTGAACACCGGGGCCTCTCTGGAAACACCATATATTTT
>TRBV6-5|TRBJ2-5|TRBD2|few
CASSYAGLAGGQETQYF
TGTGCCAGCAGTTACGCCGGACTAGCGGGGGGGCAAGAGACCCAGTACTTC
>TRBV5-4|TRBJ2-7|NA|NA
CASSSRSLDSDEQYF
TGTGCCAGCAGCTCAAGATCACTAGATTCCGACGAGCAGTACTTC
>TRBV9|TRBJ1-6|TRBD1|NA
CASSFSGTGNDSPLHF
TGTGCCAGCAGCTTCTCCGGGACAGGGAACGATTCACCCCTCCACTTT
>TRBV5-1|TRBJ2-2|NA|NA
CASSNPRGNTGELFF
TGCGCCAGCAGCAACCCCCGGGGGAACACCGGGGAGCTGTTTTTT
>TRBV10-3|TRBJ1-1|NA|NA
CAISVSGSSYEQYFGPGTEAFF
NA
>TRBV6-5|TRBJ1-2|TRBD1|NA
CASSSQGLDRIRGYTF
TGTGCCAGCAGTTCACAGGGGCTAGATCGGATCCGTGGCTACACCTTC
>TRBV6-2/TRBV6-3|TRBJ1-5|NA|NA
CASSYSGENQPQHF
TGTGCCAGCAGTTACTCGGGAGAAAATCAGCCCCAGCATTTT
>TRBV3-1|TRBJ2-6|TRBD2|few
CASSQRLAGYSGANVLTF
TGTGCCAGCAGCCAACGACTAGCGGGGTACTCTGGGGCCAACGTCCTGACTTTC
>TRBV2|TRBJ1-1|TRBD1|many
CASRDLKVGQGSGEAFF
TGTGCCAGCAGAGATCTCAAAGTGGGACAGGGCTCTGGTGAAGCTTTCTTT
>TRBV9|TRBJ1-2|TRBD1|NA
CASSVEDRGMLGYTF
TGTGCCAGCAGCGTCGAGGACAGGGGGATGTTAGGCTACACCTTC
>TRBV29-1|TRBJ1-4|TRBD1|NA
CSVGGTGNNEKLFF
TGCAGCGTCGGCGGGACAGGGAATAATGAAAAACTGTTTTTT
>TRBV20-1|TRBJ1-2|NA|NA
CSGGRDIPGYTF
TGCAGTGGGGGCAGGGATATCCCTGGCTACACCTTC
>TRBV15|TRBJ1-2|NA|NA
CATSRGGGIGYGYTF
TGTGCCACCAGCAGAGGGGGAGGGATTGGCTATGGCTACACCTTC
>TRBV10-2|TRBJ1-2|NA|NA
CATADSQNYGYTF
TGCGCCACCGCGGACAGCCAAAACTATGGCTACACCTTC
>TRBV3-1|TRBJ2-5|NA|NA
CASSQAVAQQETQYF
TGTGCCAGCAGCCAAGCTGTAGCGCAACAAGAGACCCAGTACTTC
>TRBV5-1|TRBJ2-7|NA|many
CASSLEQGRDEQYF
TGCGCCAGCAGCTTGGAACAGGGACGCGACGAGCAGTACTTC